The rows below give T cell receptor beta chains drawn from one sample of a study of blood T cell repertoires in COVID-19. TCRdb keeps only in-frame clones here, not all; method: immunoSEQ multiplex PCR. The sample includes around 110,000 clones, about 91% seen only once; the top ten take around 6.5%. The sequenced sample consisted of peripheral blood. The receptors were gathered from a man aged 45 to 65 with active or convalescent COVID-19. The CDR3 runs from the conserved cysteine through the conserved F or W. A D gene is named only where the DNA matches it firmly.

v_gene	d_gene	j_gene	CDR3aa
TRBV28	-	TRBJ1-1	CASSLRVMNTEAFF
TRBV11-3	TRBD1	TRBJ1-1	CASSLTRDRKAFF
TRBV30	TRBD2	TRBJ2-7	CAWTHSGGYEQYF
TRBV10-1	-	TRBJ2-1	CASSEGHNEQFF
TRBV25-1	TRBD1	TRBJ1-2	CASSGLRQGNGYTF
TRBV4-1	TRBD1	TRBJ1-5	CASSQDVTGDQPQHF
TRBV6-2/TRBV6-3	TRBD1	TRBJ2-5	CASSGLGQYQETQYF
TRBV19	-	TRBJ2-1	CASSIRDSRNEQFF
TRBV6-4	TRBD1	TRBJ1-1	CASSLDREATEAFF
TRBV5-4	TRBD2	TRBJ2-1	CASSLVAGGIEQFF
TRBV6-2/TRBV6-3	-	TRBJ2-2	CASSYPRGSGLNTGELFF
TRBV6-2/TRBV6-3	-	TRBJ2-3	CASSKRRTGVGDTQYF
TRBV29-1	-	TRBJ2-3	CSVTITGTDTQYF
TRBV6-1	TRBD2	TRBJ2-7	CASSETSGSSYEQYF
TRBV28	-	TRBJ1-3	CASSLWAGSGNTIYF
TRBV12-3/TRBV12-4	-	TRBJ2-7	CASLAAGAWEQYF
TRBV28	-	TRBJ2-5	CASSLGDYQETQYF
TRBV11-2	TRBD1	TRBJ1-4	CASSPGQGFGEKLFF
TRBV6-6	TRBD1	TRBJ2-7	CASRQGTYEQYF
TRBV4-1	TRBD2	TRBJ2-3	CASSPTWTSGSTDTQYF
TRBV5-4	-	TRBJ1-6	CASSLLQGNSPLHF
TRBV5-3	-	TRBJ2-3	CARSRTTILATDTQYF
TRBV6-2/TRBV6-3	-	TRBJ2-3	CASSYPISRQLRPTDTQYF
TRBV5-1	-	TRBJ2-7	CASSPEPGALGYEQYF
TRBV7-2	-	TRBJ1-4	CASSQERNEKLFF
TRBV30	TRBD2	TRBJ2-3	CAWNSTPPGLAMGSTDTQYF
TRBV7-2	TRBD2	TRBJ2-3	CASSSSGTSGSDTQYF
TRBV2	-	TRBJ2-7	CASSGDNYEQYF
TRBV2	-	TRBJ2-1	CASTRAGDEQFF
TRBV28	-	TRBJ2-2	CASSPYRTYGELFF
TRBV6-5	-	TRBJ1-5	CASSMDSLQPQHF
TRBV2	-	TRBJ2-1	CASRPRLVYNEQFF
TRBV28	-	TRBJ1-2	CASSPTGPYGYTF
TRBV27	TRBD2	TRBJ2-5	CASRKGLAAETQYF
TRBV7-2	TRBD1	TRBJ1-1	CASSLVRTGINEAFF
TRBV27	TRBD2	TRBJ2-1	CASPSKGLAGVPYRGNEQFF
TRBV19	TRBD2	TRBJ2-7	CASTPNGRGYEQYF
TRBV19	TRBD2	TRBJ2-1	CASSMGLGIYNEQFF
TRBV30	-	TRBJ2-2	CAFSTGELFF
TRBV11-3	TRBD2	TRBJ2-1	CASSLGLAGGDEQFF
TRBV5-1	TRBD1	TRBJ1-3	CASSATGVYGNTIYF
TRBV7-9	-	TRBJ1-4	CASSQGYSTNEKLFF
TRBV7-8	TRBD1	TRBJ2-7	CASRSGTASYEQYF
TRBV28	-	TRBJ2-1	CASRSGGEFYNEQFF
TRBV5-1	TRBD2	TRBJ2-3	CASRSGSGRATDTQYF
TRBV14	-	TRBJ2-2	CASSPLRAGMNTGELFF
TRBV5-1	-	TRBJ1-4	CASSRDTGPPGEKLFF
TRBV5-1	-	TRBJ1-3	CASSRTVSGNTIYF
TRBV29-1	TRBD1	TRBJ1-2	CSVNDRDRANYGYTF
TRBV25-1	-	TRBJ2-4	CASSEYDSLAKNIQYF
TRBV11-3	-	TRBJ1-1	CASSFQGMTEAFF
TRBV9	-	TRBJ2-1	CASSAQRTAYNEQFF
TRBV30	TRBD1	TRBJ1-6	CAWSPGTGASPLHF
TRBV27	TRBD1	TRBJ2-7	CASSSAFHRGAYEQYF
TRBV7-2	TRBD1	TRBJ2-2	CASSFIPGQDTGELFF
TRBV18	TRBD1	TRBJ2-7	CASSDRSTGPTYEQYF
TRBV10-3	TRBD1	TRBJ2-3	CAISDRDRVADTQYF
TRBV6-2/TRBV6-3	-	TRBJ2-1	CASSYPRSLYEQFF
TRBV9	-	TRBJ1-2	CASSPKGGEETGGYTF